This T cell receptor (beta chain) is from a study of blood T cell repertoires in COVID-19. Study-level background: COVID-19 samples collected from the United States, Italy and Spain covered acute and convalescent phases.

Profiled with immunoSEQ multiplex PCR; TCRdb holds only in-frame clones, not every one. The profile shows around 300,000 clones, roughly 89% of them singletons. Sequencing was performed on peripheral blood. The TCR sequence derives from a woman aged 40 to 50 who had recovered from COVID-19.

The CDR3 region has the DNA TGTGCCTGGAGACGACAGGGAGCAAACGAGCAGTACTTC. This gives the protein CAWRRQGANEQYF. The chain recombines TRBV30 with TRBJ2-7; 7 nucleotides agree with TRBD1. CDR3 size: 13 residues. Germline V CDR1 and CDR2: GTSNPN, SVGIG (reference sequence). The ends lost 3 bases at V and 5 bases at J; junction bases unmatched: 7.